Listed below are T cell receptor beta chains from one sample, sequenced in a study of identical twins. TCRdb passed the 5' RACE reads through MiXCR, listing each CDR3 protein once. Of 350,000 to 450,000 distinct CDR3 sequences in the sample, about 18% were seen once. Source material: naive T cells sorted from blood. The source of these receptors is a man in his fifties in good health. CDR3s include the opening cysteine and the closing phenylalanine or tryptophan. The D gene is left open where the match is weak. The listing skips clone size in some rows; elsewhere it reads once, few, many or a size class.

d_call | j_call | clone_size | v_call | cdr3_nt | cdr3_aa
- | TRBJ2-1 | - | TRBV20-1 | TGCAGTGCTAGAATGTTAAGGGGACAGTTCTTC | CSARMLRGQFF
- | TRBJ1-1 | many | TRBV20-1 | TGCAGTGCTAGGCTGAACACTGAAGCTTTCTTT | CSARLNTEAFF
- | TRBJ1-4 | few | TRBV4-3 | TGCGCCAGCAGCCAAGATCCAGGTCGGAGTGAAAAACTGTTTTTT | CASSQDPGRSEKLFF
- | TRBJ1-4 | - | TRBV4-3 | TGCGCCAGCAGCCAAGGGAGACCCCTTAATGAAAAACTGTTTTTT | CASSQGRPLNEKLFF
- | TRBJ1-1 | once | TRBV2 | TGTGCCAGCAGTGATTTCACTGAAGCTTTCTTT | CASSDFTEAFF
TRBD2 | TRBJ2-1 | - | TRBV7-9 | TGTGCCAGCAGCTTAGGTGTGCGGGGGAGCTCCTACAATGAGCAGTTCTTC | CASSLGVRGSSYNEQFF
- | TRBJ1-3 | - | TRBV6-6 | TGTGCCAGCATCAGCTCTGGAAACACCATATATTTT | CASISSGNTIYF
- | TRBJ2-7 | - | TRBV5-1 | TGCGCCAGCAGCTTGGCCTACGGGACCCTCTCCCGGCAGTACTTC | CASSLAYGTLSRQYF
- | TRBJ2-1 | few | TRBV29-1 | TGCAGCGTTGAACTAGCTAGCTCCTACAATGAGCAGTTCTTC | CSVELASSYNEQFF
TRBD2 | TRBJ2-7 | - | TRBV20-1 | TGCAGTGCTAGGAACCCCCAGCGGGGGACCTACGAGCAGTACTTC | CSARNPQRGTYEQYF
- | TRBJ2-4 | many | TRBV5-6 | TGTGCCAGCAGCTCAGGGGTTACCAAAAACATTCAGTACTTC | CASSSGVTKNIQYF
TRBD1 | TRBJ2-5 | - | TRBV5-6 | TGTGCCAGCAGCGAGGGGACAGGGGGCTGGGAGACCCAGTACTTC | CASSEGTGGWETQYF
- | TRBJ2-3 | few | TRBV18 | TGTGCCAGCTCACCAAATCATTCCACAGATACGCAGTATTTT | CASSPNHSTDTQYF
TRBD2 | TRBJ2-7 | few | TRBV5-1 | TGCGCCAGCAGCTCGTCGGGACTAGCCTACGAGCAGTACTTC | CASSSSGLAYEQYF
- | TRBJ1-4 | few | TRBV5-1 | TGCGCCAGCAGCTTGGGTAGTCGTGGTGAAAAACTGTTTTTT | CASSLGSRGEKLFF
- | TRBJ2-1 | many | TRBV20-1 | TGCAGTGCTAGAGATTACTCCTACAATGAGCAGTTCTTC | CSARDYSYNEQFF
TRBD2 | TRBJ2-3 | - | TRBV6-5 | TGTGCCAGCAGTTACTCGAGCGGGAGGGCCACAGATACGAAGTATTTT | CASSYSSGRATDTKYF
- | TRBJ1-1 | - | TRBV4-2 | TGTGCCAGCAGCCAAGAAGCGACAGTGAACACTGAAGCTTTCTTT | CASSQEATVNTEAFF
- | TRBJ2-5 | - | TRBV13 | TGTGCCAGCTCTACGAGGGGCAGGGGCCAAGAGACCCAGTACTTC | CASSTRGRGQETQYF
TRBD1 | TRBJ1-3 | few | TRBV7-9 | TGTGCCAGCAGCTTAGGAGGGGGCGGAAACACCATATATTTT | CASSLGGGGNTIYF
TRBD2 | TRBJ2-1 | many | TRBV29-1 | TGCAGCGTTGAGGGCAGACTAGCGGACAATGAGCAGTTCTTC | CSVEGRLADNEQFF
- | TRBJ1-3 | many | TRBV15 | TGTGCCACCAGCAGAGAAGGGGGGGGCTCTGGAAACACCATATATTTT | CATSREGGGSGNTIYF
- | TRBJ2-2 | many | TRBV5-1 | TGCGCCAGCAGCTTGGCAGGGACATCGAACACCGGGGAGCTGTTTTTT | CASSLAGTSNTGELFF